The 9 T cell receptor beta chains listed next were all sequenced from one sample in a study of regulatory T cells in long-lasting Graves disease. Time point: persistent/refractory GD, antithyroid drugs over 5 years with positive TRAb. Extracted PBMC RNA gave rise to the TCR library. Combining iRepertoire HTBI primers with Arm-PCR of CDR3 regions, the authors built TCR beta libraries. TCRdb reanalysed the multiplex PCR reads using MiXCR and keeps one entry per CDR3 protein. The repertoire holds about 470,000 distinct CDR3 sequences, with less than 25% as singletons. Sequenced material: peripheral blood mononuclear cells (PBMCs), taken when the disease was refractory, from a patient treated with antithyroid drugs. Every receptor here comes from a female donor with Graves disease.

This clonotype occurred many times. The rearrangement joins TRBV6-1 to TRBJ1-2, with D possibly matching TRBD1 (6 bases). The CDR3 spans 15 residues. V was trimmed by 0 bases and J by 8 bases, leaving 16 bases between them. Germline lookup yields CDR1 MNHNS and CDR2 SASEGT. CDR3 region: CASSEATGRSDGYTF. Here the CDR3 DNA reads TGTGCCAGCAGTGAAGCGACAGGCCGGTCTGACGGCTACACCTTC.

This sequence joins TRBV7-3 and TRBJ2-5; 10 bases align to TRBD2. The germline CDR1 and CDR2 sequences are SGHTA and FQGTGA. V trimming: 5 bases; J trimming: 4 bases; junction bases outside the gene matches: 4. This CDR3 contains 14 residues. Written as DNA, the CDR3 is TGTGCCAGCAGCCCGAGACTAGCGGGAGAGACCCAGTACTTC. Translated: CASSPRLAGETQYF.

There are a few counts of this clonotype. This chain joins TRBV20-1 and TRBJ2-7, with 7 bases lining up with TRBD2. CDR1 and CDR2 from the germline V gene are DFQATT and SNEGSKA (reference sequence). Trimming at V came to 3 bases and at J to 0 bases, leaving 8 bases not matched to a gene. The CDR3 length is 15 residues. CDR3 bases: TGCAGTGCTAGCGATTGGACTAGTTTCTCCTACGAGCAGTACTTC. It codes for CSASDWTSFSYEQYF.

This clonotype was seen repeatedly, ten times or more. A read error may account for a junction end that differs from germline. This chain joins TRBV27 and TRBJ2-7, with 8 bases identical to TRBD1. The germline V gene encodes CDR1 MNHEY and CDR2 SMNVEV (reference sequence). The CDR3 runs 11 residues. The DNA for the CDR3 is TGTGCCAGCAGTCAGGGGGCCCTGACTAACTTC. Translated, it gives CASSQGALTNF.

The sample holds many counts of this clonotype. The chain uses TRBV28 and TRBJ2-7; D is possibly TRBD1 or TRBD2 (5 bases each). The germline V gene encodes CDR1 MDHEN and CDR2 SYDVKM. V was trimmed by 10 bases and J by 2 bases, leaving 18 bases between them. The CDR3 spans 14 residues. The CDR3 sequence: CANPRDGGAYEQYF. CDR3 DNA sequence: TGTGCCAACCCCCGGGACGGTGGGGCCTACGAGCAGTACTTC.

The V gene is TRBV10-3, the J gene TRBJ2-7; the match to TRBD2 covers 9 bases. The CDR3 consists of 13 residues. V lost 8 bases to trimming and J lost 2 bases; unmatched junction nucleotides: 4. Germline assignment: CDR1 ENHRY and CDR2 SYGVKD. DNA of the CDR3: TGTGCCATCCGACTAGCGGAGGCCTACGAGCAGTACTTC. This codes for CAIRLAEAYEQYF.

Ten or more counts support this clonotype. The chain has TRBV27 and TRBJ2-7; D is ambiguous. Germline lookup yields CDR1 MNHEY and CDR2 SMNVEV (reference sequence). V was pared by 0 bases and J by 2 bases, with 8 bases between. The CDR3 runs to 14 residues. CDR3 DNA: TGTGCCAGCAGTTTATCGGCACTAACCTACGAGCAGTACTTC. Translation: CASSLSALTYEQYF.

The chain uses TRBV19 and TRBJ2-2; 7 nucleotides align to TRBD1. The germline V gene has CDR1 LNHDA and CDR2 SQIVND (reference sequence). J gave up 4 bases and V 7 bases, and 9 bases lay outside the gene matches. The CDR3 extends over 15 amino acids. The CDR3 coding sequence is TGTGCCAGTAATACCCCGACAGGGACCACCGGGGAGCTGTTTTTT. It translates to CASNTPTGTTGELFF.

The chain is built from TRBV10-3 and TRBJ2-2; 8 nucleotides agree with TRBD1. J lost 2 bases, V lost 2 bases, and 4 bases had no gene match. From germline, CDR1 is ENHRY and CDR2 SYGVKD. The CDR3 totals 16 residues. Here the CDR3 reads CAISETTGVNTGELFF. CDR3 DNA: TGTGCCATCAGTGAGACGACAGGGGTTAACACCGGGGAGCTGTTTTTT.